This T cell receptor beta chain was identified in a study of shared clonotypes between healthy human individuals. Broader study findings: Relative to clonotypes present in all four donors, those not shared had lower generation probabilities. Rarefaction curves obtained for sorted subsets showed sequencing incomplete despite large depth. Relative to memory subsets, naive subsets generally showed larger estimated richness.

This clone was seen once. Its antigen remains unknown. Sequencing used immunoSEQ multiplex PCR; TCRdb keeps in-frame clones, though not all of them. Of 400,000 to 600,000 clones in the sample, about 96% are singletons; the top ten hold 0.055% to 0.075%. CDR3 length equals 14 residues. With 5 bases clipped from V and 5 bases from J, the junction kept 9 bases outside the gene matches. Germline assignment: CDR1 SEHNR and CDR2 FQNEAQ (reference sequence). Both subsets, CD45RA+ naive and CD45RA-negative memory, were split from the CD4+ cells. The sequenced sample was naive CD4+ T cells sorted from blood. Subset: CD45RA+ positively selected. This clonotype originated in a woman in her twenties or thirties in good health. The V gene is TRBV7-9, the J gene TRBJ2-7, with 7 bases lining up with TRBD1. DNA of the CDR3: TGTGCCAGCAGCCTCACAGGGGATGTAAACGAGCAGTACTTC. Residues: CASSLTGDVNEQYF. Filled out from reference TRBV7-9 and TRBJ2-7, the complete variable domain reads DTGVSQNPRHKITKRGQNVTFRCDPISEHNRLYWYRQTLGQGPEFLTYFQNEAQLEKSRLLSDRFSAERPKGSFSTLEIQRTEQGDSAMYLCASSLTGDVNEQYFGPGTRLTVT.